These 27 T cell receptor beta chains share one sample of origin, sequenced in a study of shared clonotypes between healthy human individuals. Some clones are missing from TCRdb's copy, which holds only in-frame ones; the method was immunoSEQ multiplex PCR. This sample carries fewer than 1.6 million clones, about 98.5% of them seen once, and the ten largest clones take about 0.34%. The sequenced material came from naive CD4+ T cells sorted from blood. Subset reported: CD45RA+ positively selected. These receptors were taken from a man under 40 in good health.

The V call is TRBV2, the J call TRBJ2-1; 9 bases match TRBD2. The J segment lost 4 bases and the V segment lost 6 bases, leaving 4 bases of the junction unmatched. From germline, CDR1 is SNHLY and CDR2 FYNNEI. This CDR3 region has 14 residues. The CDR3 DNA follows: TGTGCCAGCAGAGCGGGAGGATTGTACAATGAGCAGTTCTTC. Amino acids: CASRAGGLYNEQFF.

The chain has TRBV18 and TRBJ1-5; D is unresolved. V was clipped by 3 bases and J by 0 bases, with 9 bases between them. Germline loops: CDR1 KGHSH, CDR2 LQKENI. This CDR3 spans 15 amino acids. In nucleotides, the CDR3 is TGTGCCAGCTCACCTCCGGCCGGTAGCAATCAGCCCCAGCATTTT. Protein sequence: CASSPPAGSNQPQHF. Filled out from reference TRBV18 and TRBJ1-5, the complete variable domain reads NAGVMQNPRHLVRRRGQEARLRCSPMKGHSHVYWYRQLPEEGLKFMVYLQKENIIDESGMPKERFSAEFPKEGPSILRIQQVVRGDSAAYFCASSPPAGSNQPQHFGDGTRLSIL.

The J gene is TRBJ1-5, the V gene TRBV11-2; maybe TRBD1 (5 bases). The CDR3 contains 17 residues. V lost 4 bases and J lost 2, with 18 bases in between. The germline V gene encodes CDR1 SGHAT and CDR2 FQNNGV. CDR3 sequence reads: CASSSGPGRMGNQPQHF. CDR3 nucleotides: TGTGCCAGCAGCTCAGGACCGGGACGGATGGGCAATCAGCCCCAGCATTTT.

This chain uses TRBV7-2 with TRBJ2-1; no clear D gene. This CDR3 comprises 15 residues. Trimming removed 5 bases from V and 4 bases from J, with 15 bases in between. The germline gives CDR1 SGHTA, CDR2 FQGNSA. Here the CDR3 reads CASSPESGGYNEQFF. In DNA form, the CDR3 reads TGTGCCAGCAGCCCGGAGTCGGGTGGTTACAATGAGCAGTTCTTC.

V gene TRBV1 combines with J gene TRBJ1-4. TRBV1 is described as a pseudogene. The CDR3 is 17 amino acids. DNA of the CDR3: TGCACCAGCAGCCAAGATGAGAAGCGAGCAACTAATGAAAAACTGTTTTTT. Amino acids: CTSSQDEKRATNEKLFF.

This rearrangement joins TRBV7-2 to TRBJ2-5, with TRBD2 matching 8 bases. CDR3 length equals 15 residues. CDR1 SGHTA and CDR2 FQGNSA come from the germline V gene. Unmatched junction bases numbered 8, after V lost 1 base and J lost 7 bases. The CDR3 coding sequence is TGTGCCAGCAGCTTAGGTACCAGCGGGGGCCGGACCCAGTACTTC. The encoded protein is CASSLGTSGGRTQYF.

The CDR3 loop is CASRQGPQNTEAFF. The CDR3 bases are TGTGCCAGCAGACAGGGGCCGCAGAACACTGAAGCTTTCTTT. The rearrangement uses TRBV5-5 and TRBJ1-1; 7 bases are shared with TRBD1. With V trimmed by 5 bases and J by 1 base, 5 bases remained unmatched. The length of the CDR3 is 14 residues. Germline V gene lookup returns CDR1 SGHKS and CDR2 YYEKEE (reference sequence).

This clone came up once. The J gene is TRBJ2-7, the V gene TRBV27; 9 bases map to TRBD1. CDR1 and CDR2 (germline): MNHEY, SMNVEV (reference sequence). The J segment lost 6 bases and the V segment lost 4 bases, leaving 13 bases of the junction unmatched. The CDR3 contains 16 residues. CDR3 loop: CASSSRSGTGFFEQYF. The CDR3, as DNA: TGTGCCAGCAGTTCGCGCTCCGGGACAGGGTTTTTCGAGCAGTACTTC.

The gene calls are TRBV29-1 and TRBJ2-1; no definite D call. The CDR3 is made up of 15 amino acids. Trimming stripped 3 bases from V and 1 base from J, with 13 bases between. The V gene's germline CDR1 is SQVTM and CDR2 ANQGSEA. In DNA form, the CDR3 reads TGCAGCGTTGATCTTCGCCGAAAATCCTACAATGAGCAGTTCTTC. Residues: CSVDLRRKSYNEQFF.

The chain employs TRBV30 and TRBJ2-1; D is uncertain. Germline V lookup: CDR1 GTSNPN, CDR2 SVGIG (reference sequence). This CDR3 is built from 14 residues. V was cut by 0 bases and J by 8 bases, with 14 bases left in between. CDR3: CAWSVKVRLDEQFF. CDR3 bases: TGTGCCTGGAGTGTAAAGGTCAGGTTGGATGAGCAGTTCTTC.

Notes on this clone: The sample carries other DNA sequences with the same CDR3. The rearrangement uses TRBV5-1 and TRBJ2-3; TRBD2 might be the D (6 bases). This CDR3 has 13 amino acids. Trimming took 5 bases from V and 3 from J, leaving 10 bases between them. CDR1 is SGHRS, CDR2 YFSETQ, per germline. CDR3 residues: CASSPGVTDTQYF. In nucleotides, the CDR3 is TGCGCCAGCAGTCCGGGAGTTACAGATACGCAGTATTTT.

V gene TRBV19 combines with J gene TRBJ1-2; no definite D call. V lost 6 bases and J lost 5, with 13 bases in between. Germline lookup yields CDR1 LNHDA and CDR2 SQIVND (reference sequence). The CDR3 runs to 13 residues. The CDR3 nucleotides are TGTGCCAGTAGGGACGGCTGGACTTATGGCTACACCTTC. It specifies CASRDGWTYGYTF.

This clone has a single count. The J gene is TRBJ1-2, the V gene TRBV7-8, with TRBD1 as a possible D gene (5 bases). V dropped 3 bases and J dropped 6 bases, with 14 bases sitting between them. The CDR3 is 14 residues long. Germline V gene data show CDR1 as SGHVS and CDR2 as FQNEAQ. CDR3 amino acids: CASSLGGTMDGYTF. The CDR3 DNA follows: TGTGCCAGCAGCTTGGGAGGGACTATGGATGGCTACACCTTC.

This sequence joins TRBV7-8 and TRBJ2-2; 9 nucleotides align to TRBD2. Germline loops: CDR1 SGHVS, CDR2 FQNEAQ. This CDR3 contains 16 residues. Unmatched junction bases numbered 3, after V lost 3 bases and J lost 1 base. The CDR3 spells CASSFALAGNTGELFF. In DNA form, the CDR3 reads TGTGCCAGCAGCTTTGCACTAGCGGGGAACACCGGGGAGCTGTTTTTT.

The chain combines TRBV7-2 with TRBJ2-3; perhaps D is TRBD1 or TRBD2 (5 bases each). Germline V CDR1 and CDR2: SGHTA, FQGNSA. V was cut by 0 bases and J by 6 bases, with 7 bases left in between. The CDR3 sequence is 13 residues long. CDR3 bases: TGTGCCAGCAGCTTAGCTGAGGGGGATACGCAGTATTTT. Translating it yields CASSLAEGDTQYF.

V usage is TRBV10-1 and J usage is TRBJ2-7; a weak D match, TRBD1 (6 bases). The CDR3 extends over 15 amino acids. V gave up 0 bases and J gave up 2 bases, with 11 bases separating them. Per germline, CDR1 WNHNN and CDR2 SYGVQD (reference sequence). The CDR3 bases are TGCGCCAGCAGTGAGTCGACAGGATATACCTACGAGCAGTACTTC. Encoded protein: CASSESTGYTYEQYF.

The J gene is TRBJ2-1, the V gene TRBV2, with 9 bases aligning to TRBD1. The CDR3 consists of 16 residues. Trimming at V came to 5 bases and at J to 4 bases, leaving 9 bases not matched to a gene. CDR1 is SNHLY and CDR2 is FYNNEI in the germline V gene. CDR3: CASSPTPGQGYNEQFF. In DNA, the CDR3 is TGTGCCAGCAGTCCAACACCGGGACAGGGTTACAATGAGCAGTTCTTC.

The rearrangement joins TRBV10-2 to TRBJ1-2; 11 positions agree with TRBD1. Germline CDR1 is WSHSY and CDR2 is SAAADI. This CDR3 has 15 residues. The V segment lost 5 bases and the J segment 3 bases; nucleotides outside the gene matches: 5. CDR3 amino acids: CASSPGQGVDYGYTF. The CDR3 coding sequence is TGCGCCAGCAGTCCGGGACAGGGGGTAGACTATGGCTACACCTTC.

Note on this clone: Distinct nucleotide sequences in the sample also encode this CDR3. The chain joins TRBV19 to TRBJ2-3; no definite D call. Between the trimmed V and J ends, which lost 3 bases and 2 bases, there was a span of 9 bases. From germline, CDR1 is LNHDA and CDR2 SQIVND (reference sequence). This CDR3 has 14 amino acids. CDR3 residues: CASSISQNTDTQYF. In nucleotides, the CDR3 is TGTGCCAGTAGTATTTCTCAGAACACAGATACGCAGTATTTT. Using reference TRBV19 and TRBJ2-3 for the parts outside the CDR3, the full variable domain is DGGITQSPKYLFRKEGQNVTLSCEQNLNHDAMYWYRQDPGQGLRLIYYSQIVNDFQKGDIAEGYSVSREKKESFPLTVTSAQKNPTAFYLCASSISQNTDTQYFGPGTRLTVL.

The V call is TRBV27, the J call TRBJ2-5; TRBD2 is a possible D gene (6 bases). Germline V CDR1 and CDR2: MNHEY, SMNVEV (reference sequence). V dropped 7 bases and J dropped 4 bases, with 16 bases sitting between them. The CDR3 runs to 14 residues. CDR3 region: CASNSMGGGETQYF. CDR3 bases: TGTGCCAGCAACTCAATGGGGGGAGGAGAGACCCAGTACTTC.

The count of this clone is one. The rearrangement links TRBV4-3 to TRBJ2-5; TRBD2 matches at 9 bases. The V gene's germline CDR1 is LGHNA and CDR2 YSLEER. The length of the CDR3 is 16 residues. After removal of 4 bases from V and 1 base from J, the junction contained 7 bases not matched to a gene. In DNA form, the CDR3 reads TGCGCCAGCAGCCGAAGACTAGCGGAGAGCCAAGAGACCCAGTACTTC. Residues: CASSRRLAESQETQYF.

The V and J genes are TRBV9 and TRBJ2-5; D is possibly TRBD1 (6 bases). V lost 3 bases and J lost 4, with 13 bases in between. CDR3 length: 14 amino acids. In germline, CDR1 is SGDLS, CDR2 YYNGEE. The CDR3 sequence is CASSAQGRGETQYF. The CDR3 nucleotides read TGTGCCAGCAGCGCCCAGGGGAGAGGAGAGACCCAGTACTTC.

CDR3 DNA sequence: TGTGCCAGCAGCTTTGCCGGGACAGGAGACAATGAGCAGTTCTTC. Protein product: CASSFAGTGDNEQFF. The chain is built from TRBV5-4 and TRBJ2-1; TRBD1 matches at 8 bases. The CDR3 is made up of 15 amino acids. V lost 2 bases and J lost 5; bases outside the gene matches: 6. Germline V gene lookup returns CDR1 SGHNT and CDR2 YYREEE (reference sequence).

CDR3 coding DNA: TGTGCCAGCAGTTTGGAACAACCAGGGGGACGCGAGACCCAGTACTTC. Its translation is CASSLEQPGGRETQYF. The V gene is TRBV28, the J gene TRBJ2-5, with 7 bases that match TRBD1. Trimming removed 3 bases from V and 5 bases from J; junction bases left unmatched: 12. Germline CDR1 is MDHEN and CDR2 is SYDVKM. There are 16 residues in the CDR3.

This rearrangement joins TRBV7-9 to TRBJ1-1; D perhaps matches TRBD1 (6 bases). CDR1 is SEHNR, CDR2 FQNEAQ, per germline (reference sequence). CDR3 length: 17 residues. Trimming removed 3 bases at V and 0 bases at J, with 17 bases between. The CDR3 DNA reads TGTGCCAGCAGCTTTTCCACATCCGGGACACTGAACACTGAAGCTTTCTTT. It yields the protein CASSFSTSGTLNTEAFF.

This clone was counted once. CDR3 in amino acids: CASTQVGDSPEAFF. In DNA form, the CDR3 reads TGTGCCAGCACTCAAGTAGGGGACAGTCCTGAAGCTTTCTTT. This chain links TRBV6-1 with TRBJ1-1, with 7 nucleotides matching TRBD1. CDR1 and CDR2 from the germline V gene are MNHNS and SASEGT. With 7 bases clipped from V and 6 bases from J, the junction kept 11 bases outside the gene matches. The CDR3 runs to 14 residues.

This clone was counted once. This chain links TRBV6-4 with TRBJ2-1, with 7 bases that match TRBD2. Germline CDR1 MRHNA, CDR2 SNTAGT. V lost 1 base to trimming and J lost 8 bases; unmatched junction nucleotides: 8. The CDR3 is 15 residues long. The CDR3 coding sequence is TGTGCCAGCAGTGACTGGGGGGGGTCCTCGGATGAGCAGTTCTTC. Residues: CASSDWGGSSDEQFF.